This section outlines one T cell receptor beta chain sequence together with its context. This record comes from a study of blood T cell repertoires in COVID-19. Across the study: Italy, Spain and the United States were the sources of the convalescent and acute COVID-19 samples. T cells, B-cell-depleted T cells, or PBMCs supplied cDNA or gDNA.

The V gene end was trimmed by 1 base and the J gene end by 2 bases; junction bases not matched to a gene: 4. The CDR3 contains 16 residues. In germline, CDR1 is MDHEN, CDR2 SYDVKM. Each recovered donor of Cohort 3 presented with two negative PCRs, clearance, or symptom resolution. Assay used: immunoSEQ multiplex PCR; TCRdb lists only in-frame clones, some missing. This table has 320,000 or so clones, 87% appearing once. The sequence derives from a young woman who had recovered from COVID-19. The sequenced sample consisted of PBMCs or T cells enriched from blood (not recorded which). The chain is built from TRBV28 and TRBJ2-5; 10 nucleotides match TRBD2. CDR3 DNA sequence: TGTGCCAGCAGTTTATCTACTAGCGGGGTGCAAGAGACCCAGTACTTC. Protein: CASSLSTSGVQETQYF. The entire variable domain, with the rest obtained from reference TRBV28 and TRBJ2-5, is as follows: DVKVTQSSRYLVKRTGEKVFLECVQDMDHENMFWYRQDPGLGLRLIYFSYDVKMKEKGDIPEGYSVSREKKERFSLILESASTNQTSMYLCASSLSTSGVQETQYFGPGTRLLVL.